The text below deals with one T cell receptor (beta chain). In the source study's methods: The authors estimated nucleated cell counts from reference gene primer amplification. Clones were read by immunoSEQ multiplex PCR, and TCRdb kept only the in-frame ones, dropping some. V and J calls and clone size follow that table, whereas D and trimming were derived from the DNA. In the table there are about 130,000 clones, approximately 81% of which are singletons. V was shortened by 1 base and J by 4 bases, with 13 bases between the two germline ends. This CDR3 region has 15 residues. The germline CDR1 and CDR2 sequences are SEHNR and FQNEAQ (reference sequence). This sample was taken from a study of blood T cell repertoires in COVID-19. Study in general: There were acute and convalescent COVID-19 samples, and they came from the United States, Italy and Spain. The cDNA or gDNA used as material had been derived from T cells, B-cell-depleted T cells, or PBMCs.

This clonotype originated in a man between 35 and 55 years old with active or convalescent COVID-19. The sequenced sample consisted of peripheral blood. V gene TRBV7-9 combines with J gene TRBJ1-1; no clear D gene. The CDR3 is CASSLVVGGGTEAFF. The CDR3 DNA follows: TGTGCCAGCAGCTTAGTTGTGGGAGGTGGCACTGAAGCTTTCTTT. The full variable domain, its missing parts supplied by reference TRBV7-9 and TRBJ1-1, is DTGVSQNPRHKITKRGQNVTFRCDPISEHNRLYWYRQTLGQGPEFLTYFQNEAQLEKSRLLSDRFSAERPKGSFSTLEIQRTEQGDSAMYLCASSLVVGGGTEAFFGQGTRLTVV.